Reported below is one T cell receptor beta chain. Germline V lookup: CDR1 DFQATT, CDR2 SNEGSKA (reference sequence). This CDR3 contains 13 residues. V shed 3 bases and J shed 1 base, with 7 bases lying between them. Generated by immunoSEQ multiplex PCR, the TCRdb table keeps only in-frame clones and is missing some. The top ten clones hold 1.5% to 2% of a sample with some 150,000 clones, 90% of them seen once. The data are from a study of T cell responses to AZD1222 COVID-19 vaccine. The input for sequencing was peripheral blood, taken on day 0 of AZD1222 vaccination. The chain recombines TRBV20-1 with TRBJ1-5; no definite D call. This receptor was obtained from an adult in good health. The CDR3 DNA sequence: TGCAGTGCTAGTCGGAGCAGCAATCAGCCCCAGCATTTT. Translated: CSASRSSNQPQHF.